The next 3 T cell receptor beta chains were all read from a single sample in a study of vaccination and CD4 T cells after COVID-19. At the Johns Hopkins FTIC core, DNA taken from cultured CD4+ T cells was sequenced by way of the Oncomine TCR Beta short-read assay. TCRdb reprocessed the PCR reads via MiXCR and lists one record per CDR3 protein. Here the sample spans more than 15,000 distinct CDR3 sequences, around 55% being singletons. Specified time point: late sampling 161 to 241 days after vaccination in three convalescent patients. Treatment: roughly 10-day PBMC culture with coronavirus spike peptide pools or control peptides (ViraFEST assay). Their antigen targets remain unknown. The input for sequencing was CD4+ T cells from blood, cultured in vitro, taken about 7 months after SARS-CoV-2 vaccination. The receptors shown here come from a human donor who had recovered from COVID-19.

This clonotype was picked up a small number of times. The J gene is TRBJ1-1, the V gene TRBV7-2; D remains ambiguous. Germline values: CDR1 SGHTA, CDR2 FQGNSA. The CDR3 extends over 13 amino acids. Trimming took off 4 bases at V and 3 bases at J, with 9 bases between the two ends. CDR3 in DNA: TGTGCCAGCAGCTCCACCGGGTACACTGAAGCTTTCTTT. This codes for CASSSTGYTEAFF.

This clonotype was observed a few times. The rearrangement links TRBV7-6 to TRBJ1-2; D is possibly TRBD1 (5 bases). The CDR3 totals 14 residues. CDR1 is SGHVS, CDR2 FNYEAQ, per germline. Trimming removed 1 base at V and 4 bases at J, with 10 bases between. CDR3 protein: CASSLDEGSYGYTF. The CDR3, as DNA: TGTGCCAGCAGCTTAGACGAGGGGTCCTATGGCTACACCTTC.

The chain carries TRBV7-9 and TRBJ2-3, with TRBD2 as a possible D gene (6 bases). The CDR3 sequence is 15 residues long. CDR1 and CDR2 from the germline V gene are SEHNR and FQNEAQ (reference sequence). V was pared by 2 bases and J by 1 base, with 10 bases between. CDR3 nucleotide sequence: TGTGCCAGCAGCTTAAGTCCGGGGGGCACAGATACGCAGTATTTT. This translates into CASSLSPGGTDTQYF.